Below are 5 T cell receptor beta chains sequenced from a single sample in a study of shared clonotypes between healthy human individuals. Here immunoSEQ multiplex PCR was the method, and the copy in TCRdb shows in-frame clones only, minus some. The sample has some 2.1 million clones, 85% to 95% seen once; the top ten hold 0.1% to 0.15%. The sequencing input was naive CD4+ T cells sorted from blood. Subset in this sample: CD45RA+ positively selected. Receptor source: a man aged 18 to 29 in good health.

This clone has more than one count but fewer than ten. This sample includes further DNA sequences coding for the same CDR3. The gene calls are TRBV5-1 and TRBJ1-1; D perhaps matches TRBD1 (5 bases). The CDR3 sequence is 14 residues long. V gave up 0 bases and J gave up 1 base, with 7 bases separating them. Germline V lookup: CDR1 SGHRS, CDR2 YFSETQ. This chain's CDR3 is CASSLGGANTEAFF. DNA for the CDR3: TGCGCCAGCAGCTTGGGGGGCGCGAACACTGAAGCTTTCTTT.

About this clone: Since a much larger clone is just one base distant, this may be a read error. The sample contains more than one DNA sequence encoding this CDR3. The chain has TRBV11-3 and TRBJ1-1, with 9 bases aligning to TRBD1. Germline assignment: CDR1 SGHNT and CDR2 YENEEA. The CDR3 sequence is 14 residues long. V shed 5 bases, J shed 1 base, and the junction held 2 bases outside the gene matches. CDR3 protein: CASSPGQGNTEAFF. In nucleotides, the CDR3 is TGTGCCAGCAGCCCGGGACAGGGGAACACTGAAGCTTTCTTT.

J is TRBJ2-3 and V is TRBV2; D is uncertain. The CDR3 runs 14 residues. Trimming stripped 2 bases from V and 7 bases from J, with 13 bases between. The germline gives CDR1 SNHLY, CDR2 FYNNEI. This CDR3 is CASSELSGSHTQYF. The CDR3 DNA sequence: TGTGCCAGCAGTGAACTATCAGGTTCGCATACGCAGTATTTT.

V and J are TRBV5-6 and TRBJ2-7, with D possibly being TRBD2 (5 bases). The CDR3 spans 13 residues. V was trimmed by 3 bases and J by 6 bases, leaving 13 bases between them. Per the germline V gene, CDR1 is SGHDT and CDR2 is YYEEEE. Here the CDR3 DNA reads TGTGCCAGCAGCTCTAGCCCTGAGGGCGAGCAGTACTTC. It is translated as CASSSSPEGEQYF.

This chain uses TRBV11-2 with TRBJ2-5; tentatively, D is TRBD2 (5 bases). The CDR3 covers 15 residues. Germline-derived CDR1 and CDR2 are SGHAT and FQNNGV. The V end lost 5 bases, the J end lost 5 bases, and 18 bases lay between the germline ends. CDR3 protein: CASSQGLRGAETQYF. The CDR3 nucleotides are TGTGCCAGCAGCCAAGGACTCCGAGGTGCGGAGACCCAGTACTTC.